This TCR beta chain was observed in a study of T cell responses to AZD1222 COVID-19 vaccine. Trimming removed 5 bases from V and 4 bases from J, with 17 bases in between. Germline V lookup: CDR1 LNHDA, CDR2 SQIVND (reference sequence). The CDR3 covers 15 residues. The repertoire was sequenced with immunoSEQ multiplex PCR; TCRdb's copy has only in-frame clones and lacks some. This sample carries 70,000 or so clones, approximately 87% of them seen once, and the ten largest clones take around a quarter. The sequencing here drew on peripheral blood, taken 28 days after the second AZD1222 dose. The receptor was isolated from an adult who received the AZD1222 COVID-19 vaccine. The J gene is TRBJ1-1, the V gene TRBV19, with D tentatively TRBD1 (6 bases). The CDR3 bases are TGTGCCAGTAGTCTCCTTGGGGGCTTAAGCACTGAAGCTTTCTTT. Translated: CASSLLGGLSTEAFF.